This entry is about one T cell receptor (beta chain). Its specificity is not known. The sample belongs to a study of T cells in severe cutaneous drug reactions. For the study at large: RegiSCAR criteria gave all enrolled patients a probable or definite SJS/TEN or DRESS diagnosis.

Libraries were made by iRepertoire multiplex PCR with TCR subtype-specific primers for bulk and single-cell sequencing. TCRdb reworked the multiplex PCR reads into one entry per CDR3 protein, no DNA. The sample data list several thousand distinct CDR3 sequences. Per germline, CDR1 DFQATT and CDR2 SNEGSKA (reference sequence). This CDR3 region has 13 residues. Sequenced patients had Stevens-Johnson syndrome or toxic epidermal necrolysis caused by carbamazepine. Broader study findings: In carbamazepine-induced Stevens-Johnson syndrome or toxic epidermal necrolysis, TRBV12-4 averaged around 29% in blister cells and about 5.2% in PBMC.

Sequenced material: PBMCs. The chain is built from TRBV20-1 and TRBJ2-1; TCRdb's assignment of TRBD2 cannot be checked, as there is no DNA. The sequence was obtained from a human donor with a severe cutaneous adverse drug reaction. This CDR3 is CSAIGDYHNEQFF.